The 13 T cell receptor beta chains below were found in one sample sequenced in a study of blood T cell repertoires in COVID-19. Here immunoSEQ multiplex PCR was the method, and the copy in TCRdb shows in-frame clones only, minus some. The repertoire holds a few hundred thousand clones, 65% to 85% seen once, with about 3% in the top ten. Sample: peripheral blood. The receptors originated from a woman in her thirties who had recovered from COVID-19.

CDR3 nucleotides: TGTGCCAGCAGCGTACGAGCGGGAGAGGATACGCAGTATTTT. Protein: CASSVRAGEDTQYF. The V call is TRBV9, the J call TRBJ2-3; 8 bases fit TRBD2. Germline values: CDR1 SGDLS, CDR2 YYNGEE. The V gene end was trimmed by 1 base and the J gene end by 6 bases; junction bases not matched to a gene: 4. This CDR3 spans 14 amino acids.

The chain combines TRBV19 with TRBJ2-7; TRBD1 matches 9 bases. The CDR3 is 16 residues long. The trim removed 4 bases at V and 1 base at J, leaving 8 bases unmatched. Germline CDR1 and CDR2: LNHDA and SQIVND (reference sequence). CDR3 bases: TGTGCCAGTAGTACTGGGACGGGACAGGGTTCCTACGAGCAGTACTTC. Translation gives CASSTGTGQGSYEQYF.

The V and J genes are TRBV9 and TRBJ1-4; D not resolved. Germline CDR1 SGDLS, CDR2 YYNGEE. Between the trimmed V and J ends, which lost 0 bases and 3 bases, there was a span of 6 bases. The CDR3 totals 14 residues. CDR3 sequence reads: CASSVGVSNEKLFF. DNA for the CDR3: TGTGCCAGCAGCGTAGGAGTTTCTAATGAAAAACTGTTTTTT.

The CDR3 DNA is TGTGCCAGCAGCTTAGGCGGACTAGCCGGTGAAGAGACCCAGTACTTC. This translates into CASSLGGLAGEETQYF. The chain has TRBV7-7 and TRBJ2-5; 8 bases are shared with TRBD2. With 1 base clipped from V and 3 bases from J, the junction kept 7 bases outside the gene matches. The CDR3 covers 16 residues. Germline V CDR1 and CDR2: SSHAT, FNYEAQ (reference sequence).

CDR3 DNA: TGTGCCAGCAGCAAAGCGTATAGAGTCCGGAGAATTATTGGCTACACCTTC. As protein: CASSKAYRVRRIIGYTF. This rearrangement joins TRBV21-1 to TRBJ1-2. TRBV21-1 is classified as a pseudogene. The length of the CDR3 is 17 residues.

CDR3 residues: CASSQSLTGSGEKLFF. CDR3 nucleotide sequence: TGCGCCAGCAGCCAGAGTTTGACAGGGAGTGGGGAAAAACTGTTTTTT. J is TRBJ1-4 and V is TRBV5-1, with 7 bases that match TRBD1. The CDR3 runs to 16 residues. The V gene's germline CDR1 is SGHRS and CDR2 YFSETQ. The V segment lost 4 bases and the J segment 8 bases; nucleotides outside the gene matches: 14.

The gene calls are TRBV5-1 and TRBJ2-7, with TRBD1 matching over 8 bases. J lost 6 bases, V lost 1 base, and 15 bases had no gene match. Germline values: CDR1 SGHRS, CDR2 YFSETQ. The CDR3 length is 17 residues. DNA of the CDR3: TGCGCCAGCAGCTTGTTTGTCAGGGGGCATGGGTTCTCCGAGCAGTACTTC. Protein sequence: CASSLFVRGHGFSEQYF. The full variable domain, its missing parts supplied by reference TRBV5-1 and TRBJ2-7, is KAGVTQTPRYLIKTRGQQVTLSCSPISGHRSVSWYQQTPGQGLQFLFEYFSETQRNKGNFPGRFSGRQFSNSRSEMNVSTLELGDSALYLCASSLFVRGHGFSEQYFGPGTRLTVT.

The rearrangement links TRBV24-1 to TRBJ2-3, with 7 bases fitting TRBD2. Germline CDR1 KGHDR, CDR2 SFDVKD. The CDR3 totals 15 residues. J gave up 8 bases and V 3 bases, and 10 bases lay outside the gene matches. The CDR3 DNA reads as TGTGCCACCAGTGATCTTGGACTAGGACACAGTACGCAGTATTTT. Its translation is CATSDLGLGHSTQYF.

Concerning this clone: Other nucleotide sequences in the sample specify the same CDR3. This chain links TRBV7-2 with TRBJ2-2; 7 positions agree with TRBD2. V was pared by 0 bases and J by 5 bases, with 0 bases of the junction left unmatched. Germline CDR1 SGHTA, CDR2 FQGNSA. The CDR3 spans 14 residues. The CDR3 here is CASSLAGGTGELFF. CDR3 DNA: TGTGCCAGCAGCTTAGCCGGGGGGACCGGGGAGCTGTTTTTT.

The DNA of the CDR3 is TGTGCCAGCAGCTTAGGATCGTCGCGGCCGAGGGACATTCAGTACTTC. Residues: CASSLGSSRPRDIQYF. V and J are TRBV11-2 and TRBJ2-4; perhaps TRBD2 as D (5 bases). V shed 1 base and J shed 8 bases, with 18 bases lying between them. CDR1 is SGHAT and CDR2 is FQNNGV in the germline V gene. The CDR3 is made up of 16 amino acids.

V is TRBV28 and J is TRBJ2-5; TRBD1 matches at 8 bases. CDR3 length equals 15 residues. Trimming took 5 bases from V and 5 from J; bases not matched to a gene: 10. Looked up from germline, CDR1 is MDHEN and CDR2 is SYDVKM. CDR3 sequence: CASSHPQGARETQYF. The CDR3 nucleotides read TGTGCCAGCAGTCATCCCCAGGGGGCCCGGGAGACCCAGTACTTC.

V gene TRBV29-1 combines with J gene TRBJ2-7, with 14 bases matching TRBD2. Germline lookup yields CDR1 SQVTM and CDR2 ANQGSEA. J was trimmed by 6 bases and V by 3 bases; bases with no gene match: 4. This CDR3 has 14 amino acids. CDR3 sequence reads: CSVEGLAGEGEQYF. The CDR3 DNA reads TGCAGCGTTGAGGGACTAGCGGGAGAGGGCGAGCAGTACTTC.

This chain links TRBV29-1 with TRBJ1-2; TRBD1 might be the D (5 bases). Trimming took 4 bases from V and 4 from J, leaving 10 bases between them. CDR3 length: 12 amino acids. Germline V lookup: CDR1 SQVTM, CDR2 ANQGSEA. In nucleotides, the CDR3 is TGCAGCGTTGCAACGGGGGTCTATGGCTACACCTTC. This codes for CSVATGVYGYTF.